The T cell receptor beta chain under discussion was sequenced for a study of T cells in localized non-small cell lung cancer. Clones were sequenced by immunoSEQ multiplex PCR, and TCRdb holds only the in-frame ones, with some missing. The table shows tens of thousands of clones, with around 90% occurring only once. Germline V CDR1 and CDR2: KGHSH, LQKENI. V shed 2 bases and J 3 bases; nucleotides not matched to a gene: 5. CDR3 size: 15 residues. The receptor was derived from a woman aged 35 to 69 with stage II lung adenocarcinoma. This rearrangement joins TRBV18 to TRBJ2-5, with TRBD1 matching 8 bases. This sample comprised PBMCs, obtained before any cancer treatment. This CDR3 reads CASSPETGAEETQYF. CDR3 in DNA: TGTGCCAGCTCACCAGAGACAGGGGCGGAAGAGACCCAGTACTTC.